Below are 9 T cell receptor beta chains sequenced from a single sample in a study of beta chain features in type 1 diabetes. The entirety of the isolated RNA underwent reverse transcription, so expressed TCRB transcripts were sequenced. Measured with immunoSEQ multiplex PCR; TCRdb has only the in-frame clones, and not every one. The sample records hundreds of thousands of clones, over 25% being singletons. The sample was naive CD4+ T cells from blood. The receptors come from a young man in good health.

This chain connects TRBV5-1 to TRBJ1-1; weak D call: TRBD1 (6 bases). Per germline, CDR1 SGHRS and CDR2 YFSETQ. The CDR3 spans 14 residues. V was clipped by 3 bases and J by 1 base, with 10 bases between them. The CDR3 nucleotides are TGCGCCAGCAGCTGGGACACCAGGAACACTGAAGCTTTCTTT. Its protein is CASSWDTRNTEAFF.

The gene calls are TRBV28 and TRBJ2-5; D assignment may be TRBD1 or TRBD2 (6 bases each). The CDR3 is 15 residues long. V shed 7 bases and J shed 6 bases, with 21 bases lying between them. Germline lookup yields CDR1 MDHEN and CDR2 SYDVKM. CDR3 nucleotide sequence: TGTGCCAGCAAAGGGGGGACCCCCCCATCGAAGACCCAGTACTTC. Encoded protein: CASKGGTPPSKTQYF.

The J gene is TRBJ2-3, the V gene TRBV7-2; no definite D call. The CDR3 runs 13 residues. Germline V gives CDR1 SGHTA, CDR2 FQGNSA. With 1 base removed from V and 4 bases from J, the gap between germline ends came to 6 bases. CDR3 nucleotide sequence: TGTGCCAGCAGCTTAGAAGTTTCAGATACGCAGTATTTT. Protein sequence: CASSLEVSDTQYF.

The chain is built from TRBV4-3 and TRBJ2-7; tentatively, D is TRBD2 (7 bases). The germline gives CDR1 LGHNA, CDR2 YSLEER. This CDR3 comprises 14 residues. Between the trimmed V and J ends, which lost 4 bases and 9 bases, there was a span of 19 bases. This chain's CDR3 is CASSPQPGGGAQYF. In DNA form, the CDR3 reads TGCGCCAGCAGCCCCCAACCGGGGGGCGGGGCGCAGTACTTC.

The genes are TRBV29-1 and TRBJ2-7; 8 bases are a match to TRBD1. CDR1 is SQVTM and CDR2 is ANQGSEA in the germline V gene. J gave up 2 bases and V 7 bases, and 4 bases lay outside the gene matches. This CDR3 has 12 residues. The CDR3 DNA follows: TGCAGCGGGACGACAGGGGCCTACGAGCAGTACTTC. It yields the protein CSGTTGAYEQYF.

This sequence joins TRBV5-6 and TRBJ2-7, with D hard to call. The CDR3 runs to 13 residues. CDR1 and CDR2 from the germline V gene are SGHDT and YYEEEE. The ends were cut back, 3 bases at V and 2 bases at J, with 9 bases in the middle. The DNA of the CDR3 is TGTGCCAGCAGCTCGACACTTGCCTACGAGCAGTACTTC. Amino acids: CASSSTLAYEQYF.

The V call is TRBV7-9, the J call TRBJ1-4; D is perhaps TRBD1 (5 bases). This CDR3 is built from 14 residues. Between the trimmed V and J ends, which lost 5 bases and 3 bases, there was a span of 10 bases. From germline, CDR1 is SEHNR and CDR2 FQNEAQ (reference sequence). The CDR3 region has the DNA TGTGCCAGCAGCAGTGGGACCTCTAATGAAAAACTGTTTTTT. It encodes CASSSGTSNEKLFF.

This clone was counted a few times. The junction departs from germline at one end; a sequencing error may be responsible. The V gene is TRBV7-7, the J gene TRBJ2-5; 8 bases line up with TRBD1. CDR1 and CDR2 (germline): SSHAT, FNYEAQ (reference sequence). This CDR3 has 14 amino acids. The CDR3 loop reads CASSRTGYEETQYF. Here the CDR3 DNA reads TGTGCTAGCAGCCGGACAGGGTATGAAGAGACCCAGTACTTC.

The V and J genes are TRBV29-1 and TRBJ1-4; D is undetermined. This CDR3 is 13 amino acids long. Trimming stripped 7 bases from V and 7 bases from J, with 16 bases between. Germline CDR1 is SQVTM and CDR2 is ANQGSEA. The CDR3 protein is CSATLGRGEKLFF. CDR3 coding DNA: TGCAGCGCGACACTAGGACGCGGTGAAAAACTGTTTTTT.